These 26 T cell receptor beta chains came from one sample sequenced in a study of T-cell memory formation after mild COVID-19. TCRdb used MiXCR to reprocess the 5' RACE reads, holding one entry per CDR3 protein. The sample lists over 400,000 distinct CDR3 sequences, 23% seen once, with around 13% in the top ten. The sequenced material came from PBMCs or a T cell subset sorted from them (not recorded which). All receptors come from an adult woman who had mild COVID-19 (a few samples of this study predate the infection). Cell type and time point are not known.

This clonotype was seen ten or more times. The V gene is TRBV18, the J gene TRBJ2-3, with D perhaps matching TRBD2 (5 bases). The ends were cut back, 8 bases at V and 3 bases at J, with 9 bases in the middle. CDR1 is KGHSH and CDR2 is LQKENI in the germline V gene. The CDR3 length is 12 residues. For the CDR3, the DNA is TGTGCCAGCAGCCCGGGAACAGATACGCAGTATTTT. It is translated as CASSPGTDTQYF.

This clonotype occurred a few times. The rearrangement links TRBV12-3 or TRBV12-4 to TRBJ2-1, with 9 bases aligning to TRBD2. The CDR3 runs to 15 residues. V was clipped by 2 bases and J by 5 bases; unmatched bases: 4. The CDR3 sequence: CASSLRASGDNEQFF. The CDR3 coding sequence is TGTGCCAGCAGTTTACGGGCTAGCGGGGACAATGAGCAGTTCTTC.

This sequence joins TRBV5-1 and TRBJ1-1, with unresolved D. This CDR3 has 13 amino acids. CDR1 is SGHRS, CDR2 YFSETQ, per germline. Trimming removed 4 bases from V and 4 bases from J, with 11 bases in between. In nucleotides, the CDR3 is TGCGCCAGCAGCGGGGATGCTGGCACTGAAGCTTTCTTT. Protein product: CASSGDAGTEAFF.

In nucleotides, the CDR3 is TGCAGTGCTCCTCCACCAGACCGAATGGGGACTGAAGCTTTCTTT. Translated: CSAPPPDRMGTEAFF. The chain employs TRBV20-1 and TRBJ1-1; unclear D gene. The CDR3 contains 15 residues. Trimming cost V 5 bases and J 5 bases, with 21 bases left between them. Germline V gene sequence: CDR1 DFQATT, CDR2 SNEGSKA (reference sequence).

This clonotype has ten or more counts. The chain employs TRBV20-1 and TRBJ2-3, with 11 bases identical to TRBD2. The germline CDR1 and CDR2 sequences are DFQATT and SNEGSKA (reference sequence). The length of the CDR3 is 15 residues. V dropped 2 bases and J dropped 3; count of bases not matched to a gene: 4. DNA of the CDR3: TGCAGTGCTAGACCCACTAGCGGGAGAACAGATACGCAGTATTTT. Its protein product is CSARPTSGRTDTQYF.

The chain links TRBV5-5 to TRBJ1-5; the match to TRBD1 covers 10 bases. V lost 3 bases and J lost 2; bases outside the gene matches: 11. Germline CDR1 reads SGHKS; CDR2 reads YYEKEE (reference sequence). The CDR3 is 18 amino acids. The CDR3 region is CASSSGTGALAGNQPQHF. DNA of the CDR3: TGTGCCAGCAGCTCCGGGACAGGGGCCCTTGCGGGCAATCAGCCCCAGCATTTT.

This chain uses TRBV24-1 with TRBJ2-3, with 9 bases that match TRBD1. CDR3 length: 18 residues. Germline-derived CDR1 and CDR2 are KGHDR and SFDVKD. Germline trimming cut 2 bases from V and 4 bases from J; bases unmatched to any gene: 12. CDR3 residues: CATSDSRPWDRASDTQYF. For the CDR3, the DNA is TGTGCCACCAGTGATTCGCGTCCATGGGACAGGGCTTCAGATACGCAGTATTTT.

This clonotype was picked up a small number of times. The chain uses TRBV20-1 and TRBJ2-1; D uncertain. There are 13 residues in the CDR3. Trimming pared 5 bases from V and 5 bases from J, leaving 13 bases between. In germline, CDR1 is DFQATT, CDR2 SNEGSKA (reference sequence). CDR3 sequence: CSASNGVHNEQFF. The DNA of the CDR3 is TGCAGTGCTTCCAATGGGGTCCACAATGAGCAGTTCTTC.

This rearrangement joins TRBV5-1 to TRBJ1-6; no reliable D call. Per germline, CDR1 SGHRS and CDR2 YFSETQ. The CDR3 runs to 14 residues. The V and J ends lost 4 bases and 7 bases respectively, with 12 bases between them. CDR3 loop: CASSPTDGNSPLHF. CDR3 nucleotides: TGCGCCAGCAGCCCGACGGACGGCAATTCACCCCTCCACTTT.

The table lists this clonotype with many counts. V is TRBV24-1 and J is TRBJ2-2, with 15 bases that match TRBD2. The CDR3 spans 19 residues. Germline CDR1 and CDR2: KGHDR and SFDVKD. Trimming at V came to 3 bases and at J to 5 bases, leaving 9 bases not matched to a gene. The CDR3 is CATSDQKAGLAGGTGELFF. CDR3 nucleotides: TGTGCCACCAGTGATCAAAAGGCGGGACTAGCGGGAGGAACCGGGGAGCTGTTTTTT.

The gene calls are TRBV7-6 and TRBJ2-7; D remains ambiguous. V was shortened by 6 bases and J by 6 bases, with 15 bases between the two germline ends. The CDR3 spans 13 residues. In germline, CDR1 is SGHVS, CDR2 FNYEAQ. Here the CDR3 DNA reads TGTGCCAGCAGTGAAAGACTCGGCTCCGAGCAGTACTTC. Its translation is CASSERLGSEQYF. Together with reference TRBV7-6 and TRBJ2-7, the CDR3 gives the full variable domain: GAGVSQSPRYKVTKRGQDVALRCDPISGHVSLYWYRQALGQGPEFLTYFNYEAQQDKSGLPNDRFSAERPEGSISTLTIQRTEQRDSAMYRCASSERLGSEQYFGPGTRLTVT.

This sequence joins TRBV10-3 and TRBJ1-1; no clear D. V was shortened by 3 bases and J by 11 bases, with 16 bases between the two germline ends. The CDR3 is made up of 13 amino acids. Germline loops: CDR1 ENHRY, CDR2 SYGVKD. The CDR3 coding sequence is TGTGCCATCAGTGAATCTCCCACCACAGAGGCTTTCTTT. Its translation: CAISESPTTEAFF.

The chain employs TRBV15 and TRBJ2-7, with 7 bases matching TRBD1. CDR3 length: 17 amino acids. Germline V gives CDR1 LNHNV, CDR2 YYDKDF (reference sequence). V was clipped by 3 bases and J by 3 bases; unmatched bases: 14. Written as DNA, the CDR3 is TGTGCCACCAGCAGTCAACCTAGACAGGGAAGGCACTACGAGCAGTACTTC. Its translation: CATSSQPRQGRHYEQYF.

For the CDR3, the DNA is TGTGCCAGCAGGACTTCGGGACTAGCGGGAGACGAGCAGTACTTC. This sequence encodes CASRTSGLAGDEQYF. The V gene is TRBV12-3 or TRBV12-4, the J gene TRBJ2-7; 14 nucleotides align to TRBD2. This CDR3 region has 15 residues. V lost 6 bases to trimming and J lost 5 bases; unmatched junction nucleotides: 6.

The chain couples TRBV18 to TRBJ1-1; 7 bases are shared with TRBD1. After removal of 4 bases from V and 0 bases from J, the junction contained 11 bases not matched to a gene. The CDR3 is 17 amino acids. The germline V gene encodes CDR1 KGHSH and CDR2 LQKENI. CDR3 nucleotide sequence: TGTGCCAGCTCACTCTCAGGGGGGGTTCACATGAACACTGAAGCTTTCTTT. Its translation: CASSLSGGVHMNTEAFF.

The CDR3 nucleotides are TGTGCCAGCAGCTTAGCTCTGGGACAGGGAAATTCACCCCTCCACTTT. Translation: CASSLALGQGNSPLHF. The chain recombines TRBV7-9 with TRBJ1-6, with 9 nucleotides matching TRBD1. After removal of 0 bases from V and 7 bases from J, the junction contained 4 bases not matched to a gene. CDR3 length equals 16 residues. Germline V gene lookup returns CDR1 SEHNR and CDR2 FQNEAQ (reference sequence). Combining the CDR3 with reference TRBV7-9 and TRBJ1-6 gives the whole variable domain DTGVSQNPRHKITKRGQNVTFRCDPISEHNRLYWYRQTLGQGPEFLTYFQNEAQLEKSRLLSDRFSAERPKGSFSTLEIQRTEQGDSAMYLCASSLALGQGNSPLHFGNGTRLTVT.

This chain uses TRBV4-1 with TRBJ2-2; 10 bases are shared with TRBD1. Germline V CDR1 and CDR2: MGHRA, YSYEKL. V was pared by 5 bases and J by 1 base, with 16 bases of the junction left unmatched. CDR3 length: 20 residues. In DNA, the CDR3 is TGCGCCAGCAGCTGGCCCGCGGGACAGGGGAGGCTGGGGAACACCGGGGAGCTGTTTTTT. Translation: CASSWPAGQGRLGNTGELFF.

This clonotype was seen a handful of times. This chain links TRBV30 with TRBJ2-1; 7 bases match TRBD2. Trimming removed 0 bases from V and 7 bases from J; junction bases left unmatched: 12. Germline CDR1 and CDR2: GTSNPN and SVGIG (reference sequence). There are 16 residues in the CDR3. Here the CDR3 reads CAWSVFTLADKNEQFF. CDR3 nucleotides: TGTGCCTGGAGTGTGTTCACCCTAGCGGATAAAAATGAGCAGTTCTTC.

The rearrangement joins TRBV12-3 or TRBV12-4 to TRBJ2-1; D may be TRBD2 (7 bases). Trimming took off 6 bases at V and 9 bases at J, with 15 bases between the two ends. This CDR3 spans 13 amino acids. CDR3 DNA sequence: TGTGCCAGCAGCTGGGGGGGCGGGAGTGAGCAGTTCTTC. Protein sequence: CASSWGGGSEQFF.

The chain combines TRBV12-3 or TRBV12-4 with TRBJ2-2; tentatively, D is TRBD2 (6 bases). V was shortened by 6 bases and J by 1 base, with 12 bases between the two germline ends. The CDR3 is 15 residues long. CDR3 protein: CASRHRRGNTGELFF. The CDR3 coding sequence is TGTGCCAGCAGGCATAGGAGGGGGAACACCGGGGAGCTGTTTTTT.

This clonotype was seen a handful of times. The chain employs TRBV7-6 and TRBJ2-1; D is unclear. Trimming removed 2 bases at V and 5 bases at J, with 4 bases between. Germline-derived CDR1 and CDR2 are SGHVS and FNYEAQ. The CDR3 consists of 12 residues. CDR3 bases: TGTGCCAGCAGCTTACCGGACAATGAGCAGTTCTTC. As protein: CASSLPDNEQFF.

This chain links TRBV5-1 with TRBJ2-1; possibly TRBD1 for D (6 bases). Germline CDR1 and CDR2: SGHRS and YFSETQ. The CDR3 has 14 residues. V lost 8 bases, J lost 4 bases, and 16 bases lay in between. The CDR3 reads CASYRDWEYNEQFF. For the CDR3, the DNA is TGCGCCAGTTACAGGGATTGGGAATACAATGAGCAGTTCTTC. Full variable domain (rest looked up from reference TRBV5-1 and TRBJ2-1): KAGVTQTPRYLIKTRGQQVTLSCSPISGHRSVSWYQQTPGQGLQFLFEYFSETQRNKGNFPGRFSGRQFSNSRSEMNVSTLELGDSALYLCASYRDWEYNEQFFGPGTRLTVL.

The chain joins TRBV3-1 to TRBJ2-6, with no clear D. The ends were cut back, 8 bases at V and 2 bases at J, with 10 bases in the middle. This CDR3 region has 14 residues. Germline lookup yields CDR1 LGHDT and CDR2 YNNKEL (reference sequence). CDR3 amino acids: CASSLHTGANVLTF. For the CDR3, the DNA is TGTGCCAGCTCATTACACACTGGGGCCAACGTCCTGACTTTC. Together with reference TRBV3-1 and TRBJ2-6, the CDR3 gives the full variable domain: DTAVSQTPKYLVTQMGNDKSIKCEQNLGHDTMYWYKQDSKKFLKIMFSYNNKELIINETVPNRFSPKSPDKAHLNLHINSLELGDSAVYFCASSLHTGANVLTFGAGSRLTVL.

This clonotype was counted once. The chain's CDR3 is CASSLGSSGGELSYEQYF. CDR3 bases: TGTGCCAGCAGCTTAGGCTCTAGCGGGGGAGAGCTCTCCTACGAGCAGTACTTC. The chain uses TRBV7-2 and TRBJ2-7, with 10 bases identical to TRBD2. Trimming cost V 1 base and J 0 bases; bases outside gene matches: 9. CDR3 size: 18 residues. Per germline, CDR1 SGHTA and CDR2 FQGNSA.

The chain is built from TRBV12-3 or TRBV12-4 and TRBJ2-1; the match to TRBD2 covers 11 bases. The CDR3 spans 15 residues. Trimming cost V 6 bases and J 5 bases; bases outside gene matches: 6. The CDR3 sequence is CASRLSGRENNEQFF. In DNA form, the CDR3 reads TGTGCCAGCAGACTTAGCGGGAGGGAAAACAATGAGCAGTTCTTC.

The CDR3 sequence: CASSLRTNQETQYF. CDR3 DNA sequence: TGTGCCAGCAGTTTAAGGACTAACCAAGAGACCCAGTACTTC. The J gene is TRBJ2-5, the V gene TRBV28; tentatively, D is TRBD2 (6 bases). Germline loops: CDR1 MDHEN, CDR2 SYDVKM. This CDR3 is 14 amino acids long. V was pared by 2 bases and J by 0 bases, with 7 bases between.